The rows below give T cell receptor beta chains drawn from one sample of a study of PD-1 blockade in classical Hodgkin lymphoma. Repertoires were generated with immunoSEQ multiplex PCR, while TCRdb's copy carries only in-frame clones and drops some. The sample has about 20,000 clones, about 61% seen once; the top ten hold less than 9.5%. Here the sequenced sample was peripheral blood mononuclear cells (PBMCs), taken before the fourth cycle of nivolumab. These receptors all stem from a human donor with classical Hodgkin lymphoma. Both conserved end residues are part of each CDR3. Fields, in order: J gene, D gene, V gene, CDR3 protein. D genes are given only for firm matches.

TRBJ1-1	TRBD1	TRBV25-1	CASSPRGGNTEAFF
TRBJ1-1	TRBD1	TRBV28	CASRPDRGGTEAFF
TRBJ1-1	NA	TRBV29-1	CSVQRTSEAFF
TRBJ1-3	TRBD1	TRBV10-3	CAITEPGQNSGNTIYF
TRBJ2-7	NA	TRBV6-4	CASSDSQTSSYEQYF
TRBJ2-1	TRBD1	TRBV19	CASSSGTGGFVEQFF
TRBJ2-1	NA	TRBV11-2	CASSPGTLAFF
TRBJ2-1	NA	TRBV27	CASSFLGPGNEQFF
TRBJ1-1	TRBD1	TRBV6-1	CASSEVGTGPNTEAFF
TRBJ2-3	NA	TRBV28	CASSLGGTDTQYF
TRBJ2-1	NA	TRBV5-1	CASSLFSGRGNNEQFF
TRBJ2-5	TRBD1	TRBV7-8	CASSPRDRVGETQYF
TRBJ2-1	NA	TRBV4-1	CASSPRQYNEQFF
TRBJ2-1	NA	TRBV6-5	CASSRTPSYNEQFF
TRBJ2-7	NA	TRBV6-1	CASSVAMSSYEQYF
TRBJ1-5	NA	TRBV7-9	CASSSTGSGNQPQHF
TRBJ1-3	TRBD1	TRBV5-6	CASSRDRPPRNTIYF
TRBJ1-5	NA	TRBV11-1	CASSLRGEHQPQHF
TRBJ2-1	TRBD2	TRBV28	CASRITSGLYNEQFF
TRBJ2-7	NA	TRBV19	CASSEGTYSYEQYF
TRBJ1-4	TRBD1	TRBV6-5	CASSFDRAGEKLFF
TRBJ1-5	NA	TRBV27	CASSLLWDSNQPQHF
TRBJ2-6	NA	TRBV28	CASSLGNGANVLTF
TRBJ2-1	TRBD1	TRBV28	CASSSVWGQGAFDEQFF
TRBJ2-7	NA	TRBV5-4	CASSLRGGTYEQYF
TRBJ2-7	TRBD1	TRBV11-2	CASSSGTGIRVYEQYF
TRBJ2-1	TRBD2	TRBV19	CASSMRLAGGRGYNEQFF
TRBJ1-2	NA	TRBV4-1	CASSQGRAMENYGYTF
TRBJ2-7	TRBD2	TRBV2	CASGRTSGRAGYEQYF
TRBJ2-7	NA	TRBV7-3	CASSRGVGEGYEQYF
TRBJ2-7	TRBD1	TRBV14	CASSLGQGFPEQYF
TRBJ2-7	TRBD1	TRBV19	CASSITGQGKVEQYF
TRBJ1-2	TRBD1	TRBV28	CASSHNRGKSDYGYTF
TRBJ1-5	NA	TRBV2	CASNGDGQPQHF
TRBJ2-5	TRBD2	TRBV28	CASTPWREDETQYF
TRBJ1-2	TRBD1	TRBV19	CASSQGAAFLF
TRBJ2-4	TRBD1	TRBV7-9	CASSLGQGMAKNIQYF
TRBJ2-5	NA	TRBV10-3	CAISELNTGLETQYF
TRBJ1-4	NA	TRBV6-5	CASSYSRGGEKLFF
TRBJ2-1	NA	TRBV11-2	CASTTGGNSYNEQFF
TRBJ2-2	TRBD1	TRBV2	CATSGQGLNTGELFF
TRBJ1-1	NA	TRBV7-8	CASSLPHPNTEAFF
TRBJ1-5	NA	TRBV6-5	CASSYTGGGNQPQHF
TRBJ1-2	NA	TRBV11-2	CASSLRSRSPYGYTF
TRBJ2-7	TRBD2	TRBV28	CASSSQTSGKYEQYF
TRBJ1-1	NA	TRBV29-1	CSSQDSSRGTEAFF
TRBJ1-6	TRBD1	TRBV5-6	CASSLNGQGWLSPLHF
TRBJ2-3	NA	TRBV5-6	CASSPTGTDTQYF
TRBJ1-1	NA	TRBV12-2	CASSLVWSEAFF
TRBJ2-5	TRBD2	TRBV5-6	CASSPTSVQETQYF
TRBJ2-2	NA	TRBV10-3	CAISESVPGELFF
TRBJ2-7	TRBD1	TRBV7-8	CASRYGTGMYEQYF
TRBJ2-1	NA	TRBV27	CASSLGGGSAEQFF
TRBJ2-7	TRBD1	TRBV10-3	CASGQGMNEQYF
TRBJ1-5	TRBD1	TRBV28	CASSRTGLGNQPQHF